This T cell receptor (beta chain) was captured in a study of response to subunit inactivated influenza vaccine. The V gene's germline CDR1 is SGHAT and CDR2 FQDESV (reference sequence). The CDR3 has 15 residues. The V and J ends lost 3 bases and 5 bases respectively, with 16 bases between them. TCRdb reprocessed the RT-PCR reads via MiXCR and lists one record per CDR3 protein. The sample contains 500,000 to 700,000 distinct CDR3 sequences, approximately 24% of which appear only once. This clonotype has only a few counts. The same data also went into a second study, on T cells expressing NK-cell markers. From that second work: Libraries used 5'RACE template switching adding universal primer site and UMIs. The sequencing cohort of eight donors included seven HCMV-seropositive individuals and one seronegative individual.

The chain joins TRBV11-1 to TRBJ2-5; D gene unclear. This sequence was found in a man aged 50-60 years who received an inactivated influenza vaccine. The sample in question was CD4+ T cells sorted from PBMCs, obtained roughly 12 days after vaccination. CDR3 nucleotides: TGTGCCAGCAGCTTCTCCCTCCAGATGGGGGAGACCCAGTACTTC. Translation: CASSFSLQMGETQYF.